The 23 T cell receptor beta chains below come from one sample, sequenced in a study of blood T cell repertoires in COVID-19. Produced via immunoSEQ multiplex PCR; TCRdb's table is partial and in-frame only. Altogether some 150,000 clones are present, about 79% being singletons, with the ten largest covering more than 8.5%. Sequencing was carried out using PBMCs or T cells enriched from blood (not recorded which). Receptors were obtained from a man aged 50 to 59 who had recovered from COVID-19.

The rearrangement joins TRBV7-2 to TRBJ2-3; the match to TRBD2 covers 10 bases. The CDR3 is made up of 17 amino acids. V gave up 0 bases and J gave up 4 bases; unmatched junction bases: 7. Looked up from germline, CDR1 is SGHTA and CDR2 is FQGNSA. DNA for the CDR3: TGTGCCAGCAGCTTAGCGGGAGCGGGGGGGGCCGCAGATACGCAGTATTTT. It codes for CASSLAGAGGAADTQYF.

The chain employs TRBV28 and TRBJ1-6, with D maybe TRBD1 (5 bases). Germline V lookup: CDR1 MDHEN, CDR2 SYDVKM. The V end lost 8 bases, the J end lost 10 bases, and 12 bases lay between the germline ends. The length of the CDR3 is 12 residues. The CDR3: CASRDSESPLHF. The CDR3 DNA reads TGTGCCAGCCGCGACAGTGAATCACCCCTCCACTTT.

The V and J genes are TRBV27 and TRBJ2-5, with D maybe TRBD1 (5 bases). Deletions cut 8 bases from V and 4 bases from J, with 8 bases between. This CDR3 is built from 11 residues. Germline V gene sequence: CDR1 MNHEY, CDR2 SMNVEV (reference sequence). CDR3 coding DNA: TGTGCCAGCGGCGACAGAGAGACCCAGTACTTC. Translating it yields CASGDRETQYF.

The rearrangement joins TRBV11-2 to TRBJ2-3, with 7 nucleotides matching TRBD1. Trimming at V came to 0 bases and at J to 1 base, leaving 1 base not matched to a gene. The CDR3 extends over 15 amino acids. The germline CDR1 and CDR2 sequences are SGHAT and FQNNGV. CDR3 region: CASSLDGQGTDTQYF. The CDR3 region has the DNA TGTGCCAGCAGCTTAGATGGACAGGGCACAGATACGCAGTATTTT.

The CDR3 DNA follows: TGTGCCAGCAGCCCGAGCGGGGGGGCCACCGGGGAGCTGTTTTTT. It codes for CASSPSGGATGELFF. The chain links TRBV7-3 to TRBJ2-2; 10 nucleotides align to TRBD2. Germline CDR1 is SGHTA and CDR2 is FQGTGA. With V trimmed by 5 bases and J by 4 bases, 4 bases remained unmatched. The CDR3 is 15 amino acids.

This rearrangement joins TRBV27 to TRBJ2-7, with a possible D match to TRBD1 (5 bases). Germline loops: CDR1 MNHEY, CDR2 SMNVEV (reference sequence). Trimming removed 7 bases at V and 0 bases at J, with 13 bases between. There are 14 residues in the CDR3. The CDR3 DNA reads TGTGCCAGCACAAGCCCAGGGAACTCCTACGAGCAGTACTTC. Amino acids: CASTSPGNSYEQYF.

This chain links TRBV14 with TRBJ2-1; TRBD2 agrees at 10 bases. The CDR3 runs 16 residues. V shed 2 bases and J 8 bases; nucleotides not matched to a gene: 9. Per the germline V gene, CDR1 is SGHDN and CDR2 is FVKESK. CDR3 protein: CASSQNPGTSVHEQFF. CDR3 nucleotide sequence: TGTGCCAGCAGCCAAAACCCCGGGACTAGCGTGCATGAGCAGTTCTTC.

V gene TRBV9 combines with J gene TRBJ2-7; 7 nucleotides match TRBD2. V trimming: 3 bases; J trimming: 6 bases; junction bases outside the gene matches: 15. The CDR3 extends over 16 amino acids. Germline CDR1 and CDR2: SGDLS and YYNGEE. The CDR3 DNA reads TGTGCCAGCAGCGCCCCAAAAGGGGAGGGGTCCGCCGAGCAGTACTTC. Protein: CASSAPKGEGSAEQYF.

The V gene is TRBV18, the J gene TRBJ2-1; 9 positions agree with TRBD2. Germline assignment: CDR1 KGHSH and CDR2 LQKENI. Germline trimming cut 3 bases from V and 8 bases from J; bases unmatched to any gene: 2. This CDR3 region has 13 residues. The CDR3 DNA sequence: TGTGCCAGCTCACCCCGGACTAGCGATGAGCAGTTCTTC. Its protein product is CASSPRTSDEQFF. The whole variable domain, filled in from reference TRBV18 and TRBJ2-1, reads NAGVMQNPRHLVRRRGQEARLRCSPMKGHSHVYWYRQLPEEGLKFMVYLQKENIIDESGMPKERFSAEFPKEGPSILRIQQVVRGDSAAYFCASSPRTSDEQFFGPGTRLTVL.

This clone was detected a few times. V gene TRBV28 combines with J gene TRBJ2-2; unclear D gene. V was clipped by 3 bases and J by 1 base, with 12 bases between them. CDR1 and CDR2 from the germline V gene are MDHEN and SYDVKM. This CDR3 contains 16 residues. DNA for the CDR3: TGTGCCAGCAGTTTCTTGTCAGGTGGGAACACCGGGGAGCTGTTTTTT. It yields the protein CASSFLSGGNTGELFF.

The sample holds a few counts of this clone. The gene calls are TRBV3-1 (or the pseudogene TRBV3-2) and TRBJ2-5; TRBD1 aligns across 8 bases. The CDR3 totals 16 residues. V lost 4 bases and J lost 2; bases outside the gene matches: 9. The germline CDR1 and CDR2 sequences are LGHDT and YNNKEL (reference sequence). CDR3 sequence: CASSLRQGWGQETQYF. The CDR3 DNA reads TGTGCCAGCAGCCTCCGACAGGGGTGGGGACAAGAGACCCAGTACTTC.

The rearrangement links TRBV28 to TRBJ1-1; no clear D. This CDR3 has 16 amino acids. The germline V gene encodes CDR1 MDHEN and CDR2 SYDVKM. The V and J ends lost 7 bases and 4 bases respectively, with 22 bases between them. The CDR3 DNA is TGTGCCAGCATCCAGACGAGGGCACAAGGGCCCACTGAAGCTTTCTTT. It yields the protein CASIQTRAQGPTEAFF.

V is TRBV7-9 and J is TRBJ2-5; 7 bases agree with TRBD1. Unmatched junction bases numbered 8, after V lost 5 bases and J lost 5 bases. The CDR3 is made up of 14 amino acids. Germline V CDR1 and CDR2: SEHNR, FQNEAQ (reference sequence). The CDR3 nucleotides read TGTGCCAGCAGCGGACGACAGGGTCTGGAGACCCAGTACTTC. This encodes CASSGRQGLETQYF.

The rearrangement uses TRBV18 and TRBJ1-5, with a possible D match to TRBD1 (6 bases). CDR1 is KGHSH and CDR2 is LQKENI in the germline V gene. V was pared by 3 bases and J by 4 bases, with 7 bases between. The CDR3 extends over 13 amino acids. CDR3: CASSPGQNQPQHF. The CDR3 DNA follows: TGTGCCAGCTCACCCGGACAGAATCAGCCCCAGCATTTT.

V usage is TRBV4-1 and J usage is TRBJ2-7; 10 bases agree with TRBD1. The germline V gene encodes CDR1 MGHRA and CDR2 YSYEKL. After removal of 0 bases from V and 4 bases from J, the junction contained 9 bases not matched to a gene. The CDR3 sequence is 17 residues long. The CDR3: CASSQEPAPGQGYEQYF. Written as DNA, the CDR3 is TGCGCCAGCAGCCAAGAACCGGCTCCGGGACAGGGGTACGAGCAGTACTTC.

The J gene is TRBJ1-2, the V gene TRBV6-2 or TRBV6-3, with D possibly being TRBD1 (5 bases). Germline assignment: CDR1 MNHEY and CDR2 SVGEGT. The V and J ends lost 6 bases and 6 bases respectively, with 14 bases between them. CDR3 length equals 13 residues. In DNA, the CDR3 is TGTGCCAGCAGCGCCCAGGGTGGCAATGGCTACACCTTC. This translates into CASSAQGGNGYTF.

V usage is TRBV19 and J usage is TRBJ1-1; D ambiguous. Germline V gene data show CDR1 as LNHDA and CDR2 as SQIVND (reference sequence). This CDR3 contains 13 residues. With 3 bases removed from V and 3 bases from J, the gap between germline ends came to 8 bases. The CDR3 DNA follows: TGTGCCAGTAGTATGTCGGGGTACACTGAAGCTTTCTTT. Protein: CASSMSGYTEAFF.

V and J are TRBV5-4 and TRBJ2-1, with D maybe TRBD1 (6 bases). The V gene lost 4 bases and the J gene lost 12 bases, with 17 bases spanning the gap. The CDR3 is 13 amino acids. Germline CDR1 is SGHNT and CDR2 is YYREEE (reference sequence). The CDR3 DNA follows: TGTGCCAGCAGCCAGGACAGCACCCTAAGGCAGTTCTTC. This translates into CASSQDSTLRQFF.

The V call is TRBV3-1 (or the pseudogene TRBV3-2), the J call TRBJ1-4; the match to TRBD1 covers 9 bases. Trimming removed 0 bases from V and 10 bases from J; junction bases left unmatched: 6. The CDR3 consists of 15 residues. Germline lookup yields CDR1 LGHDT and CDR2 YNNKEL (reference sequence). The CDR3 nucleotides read TGTGCCAGCAGCCAAGAAGAACAGGGGGCGGGAAAACTGTTTTTT. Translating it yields CASSQEEQGAGKLFF.

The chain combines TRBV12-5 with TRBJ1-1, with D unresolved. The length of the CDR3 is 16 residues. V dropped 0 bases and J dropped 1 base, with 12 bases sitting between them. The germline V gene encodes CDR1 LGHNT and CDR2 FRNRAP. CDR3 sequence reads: CASGLVLGRSNTEAFF. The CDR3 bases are TGTGCTAGTGGTTTGGTATTGGGCAGGTCGAACACTGAAGCTTTCTTT. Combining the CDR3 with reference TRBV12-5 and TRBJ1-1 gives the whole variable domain DARVTQTPRHKVTEMGQEVTMRCQPILGHNTVFWYRQTMMQGLELLAYFRNRAPLDDSGMPKDRFSAEMPDATLATLKIQPSEPRDSAVYFCASGLVLGRSNTEAFFGQGTRLTVV.

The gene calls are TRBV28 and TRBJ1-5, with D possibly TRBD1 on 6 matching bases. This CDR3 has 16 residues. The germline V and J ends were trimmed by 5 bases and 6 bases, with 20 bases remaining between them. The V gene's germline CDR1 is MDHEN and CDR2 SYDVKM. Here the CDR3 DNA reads TGTGCCAGCAGTCCCTCGGGCAGGGGCATGGGTCAGCCCCAGCATTTT. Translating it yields CASSPSGRGMGQPQHF.

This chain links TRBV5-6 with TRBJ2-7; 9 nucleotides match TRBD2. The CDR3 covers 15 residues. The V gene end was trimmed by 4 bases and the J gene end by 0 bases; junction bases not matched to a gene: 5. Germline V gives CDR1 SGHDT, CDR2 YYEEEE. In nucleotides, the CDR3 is TGTGCCAGCAGCACGGCGGGGGGGGACTCCTACGAGCAGTACTTC. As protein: CASSTAGGDSYEQYF. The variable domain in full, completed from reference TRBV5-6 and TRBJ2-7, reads DAGVTQSPTHLIKTRGQQVTLRCSPKSGHDTVSWYQQALGQGPQFIFQYYEEEERQRGNFPDRFSGHQFPNYSSELNVNALLLGDSALYLCASSTAGGDSYEQYFGPGTRLTVT.

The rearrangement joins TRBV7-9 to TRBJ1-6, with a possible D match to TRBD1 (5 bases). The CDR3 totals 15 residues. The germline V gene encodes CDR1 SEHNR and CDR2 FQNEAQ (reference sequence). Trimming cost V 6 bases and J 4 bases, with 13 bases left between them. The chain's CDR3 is CASSATDSYNSPLHF. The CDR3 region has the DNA TGTGCCAGCAGTGCCACCGACAGTTATAATTCACCCCTCCACTTT.